The 21 T cell receptor beta chains listed next were all sequenced from one sample in a study of blood T cell repertoires in COVID-19. TCRdb keeps only in-frame clones here, not all; method: immunoSEQ multiplex PCR. The sample yields roughly 93,000 clones, over 80% seen once. Specimen: peripheral blood. These receptors were obtained from a human donor in a cohort sampled during active COVID-19.

This clone has a single count. The V call is TRBV7-2, the J call TRBJ2-7, with D possibly being TRBD2 (6 bases). Germline V lookup: CDR1 SGHTA, CDR2 FQGNSA. The CDR3 length is 13 residues. V dropped 3 bases and J dropped 3 bases, with 9 bases sitting between them. The CDR3, as DNA: TGTGCCAGCAGCTTTGGCGGGGTCTACGAGCAGTACTTC. As protein: CASSFGGVYEQYF.

The chain uses TRBV18 and TRBJ1-4; D is possibly TRBD1 (5 bases). In germline, CDR1 is KGHSH, CDR2 LQKENI. The CDR3 spans 16 residues. Between the trimmed V and J ends, which lost 6 bases and 7 bases, there was a span of 21 bases. CDR3 nucleotide sequence: TGTGCCAGCTCTTCCCTCTCGGGCGCGGGGACTGAAAAACTGTTTTTT. It yields the protein CASSSLSGAGTEKLFF.

This chain links TRBV18 with TRBJ2-1, with 8 nucleotides matching TRBD1. Germline V gene sequence: CDR1 KGHSH, CDR2 LQKENI. V lost 2 bases and J lost 6; bases outside the gene matches: 3. This CDR3 spans 14 amino acids. CDR3 amino acids: CASSPETGVNEQFF. The CDR3 bases are TGTGCCAGCTCACCAGAGACAGGGGTCAATGAGCAGTTCTTC.

The V gene is TRBV28, the J gene TRBJ2-7; weak D call: TRBD2 (7 bases). CDR1 and CDR2 (germline): MDHEN, SYDVKM. The CDR3 extends over 13 amino acids. Deletions cut 7 bases from V and 6 bases from J, with 16 bases between. The CDR3 spells CASTWGGQGEQYF. The DNA for the CDR3 is TGTGCCAGCACTTGGGGGGGGCAAGGCGAGCAGTACTTC. The full variable domain, with the rest looked up from reference TRBV28 and TRBJ2-7, is DVKVTQSSRYLVKRTGEKVFLECVQDMDHENMFWYRQDPGLGLRLIYFSYDVKMKEKGDIPEGYSVSREKKERFSLILESASTNQTSMYLCASTWGGQGEQYFGPGTRLTVT.

This chain links TRBV2 with TRBJ1-6, with 12 bases lining up with TRBD1. Germline values: CDR1 SNHLY, CDR2 FYNNEI. J gave up 4 bases and V 6 bases, and 4 bases lay outside the gene matches. This CDR3 is 16 amino acids long. The CDR3 DNA follows: TGTGCCAGCAGGGGACAGGGGGCCGATTATAATTCACCCCTCCACTTT. This gives the protein CASRGQGADYNSPLHF.

This clone was seen only once. This chain connects TRBV7-3 to TRBJ2-2; 8 nucleotides line up with TRBD1. The CDR3 runs 15 residues. Germline V gives CDR1 SGHTA, CDR2 FQGTGA. J was trimmed by 7 bases and V by 5 bases; bases with no gene match: 9. The CDR3 coding sequence is TGTGCCAGCAGCCCCGGACAGGGTTTTGGCGGGGAGCTGTTTTTT. Protein product: CASSPGQGFGGELFF. Together with reference TRBV7-3 and TRBJ2-2, the CDR3 gives the full variable domain: GAGVSQTPSNKVTEKGKYVELRCDPISGHTALYWYRQSLGQGPEFLIYFQGTGAADDSGLPNDRFFAVRPEGSVSTLKIQRTERGDSAVYLCASSPGQGFGGELFFGEGSRLTVL.

The V gene is TRBV28, the J gene TRBJ2-7; 7 bases fit TRBD1. V dropped 6 bases and J dropped 2; count of bases not matched to a gene: 13. CDR1 is MDHEN and CDR2 is SYDVKM in the germline V gene. The CDR3 sequence is 16 residues long. The CDR3 DNA reads as TGTGCCAGCAGCCTACCGAGGTCCGGGACAGCCTACGAGCAGTACTTC. It translates to CASSLPRSGTAYEQYF.

This chain joins TRBV9 and TRBJ2-1; 11 nucleotides agree with TRBD2. This CDR3 has 16 amino acids. The V and J ends lost 1 base and 4 bases, in that order; junction bases with no gene match: 4. Per the germline V gene, CDR1 is SGDLS and CDR2 is YYNGEE. DNA for the CDR3: TGTGCCAGCAGCGTATCCGGGACTAGCGGTTACAATGAGCAGTTCTTC. Encoded protein: CASSVSGTSGYNEQFF.

This clone turned up a few times. The rearrangement links TRBV10-1 to TRBJ2-3; a weak D match, TRBD1 (6 bases). The CDR3 runs to 15 residues. V was cut by 3 bases and J by 5 bases, with 15 bases left in between. Germline loops: CDR1 WNHNN, CDR2 SYGVQD (reference sequence). CDR3 bases: TGCGCCAGCAGTGAAAGGGGGAGAGTAGGAGATACGCAGTATTTT. Translating gives CASSERGRVGDTQYF.

J is TRBJ2-6 and V is TRBV5-1; 8 positions match TRBD1. The CDR3 runs to 18 residues. The V segment lost 0 bases and the J segment 0 bases; nucleotides outside the gene matches: 5. Per the germline V gene, CDR1 is SGHRS and CDR2 is YFSETQ. CDR3 coding DNA: TGCGCCAGCAGCTTGGCCGGACAGGGAGTCTCTGGGGCCAACGTCCTGACTTTC. Protein: CASSLAGQGVSGANVLTF.

V gene TRBV5-4 combines with J gene TRBJ2-7; weak D call: TRBD2 (6 bases). Germline CDR1 reads SGHNT; CDR2 reads YYREEE (reference sequence). V shed 0 bases and J shed 1 base, with 11 bases lying between them. The CDR3 is made up of 15 amino acids. This CDR3 reads CASSLAGAGSYEQYF. CDR3 sequence (DNA): TGTGCCAGCAGCTTGGCCGGGGCGGGATCCTACGAGCAGTACTTC.

The V gene is TRBV5-1, the J gene TRBJ2-7; 12 nucleotides line up with TRBD1. Per germline, CDR1 SGHRS and CDR2 YFSETQ. The CDR3 extends over 16 amino acids. J gave up 7 bases and V 4 bases, and 12 bases lay outside the gene matches. For the CDR3, the DNA is TGCGCCAGCAGCCGCGGGACAGGGGGCGCGTGGGGTGAGCAGTACTTC. Its protein is CASSRGTGGAWGEQYF. The complete variable domain, with remaining parts taken from reference TRBV5-1 and TRBJ2-7, reads KAGVTQTPRYLIKTRGQQVTLSCSPISGHRSVSWYQQTPGQGLQFLFEYFSETQRNKGNFPGRFSGRQFSNSRSEMNVSTLELGDSALYLCASSRGTGGAWGEQYFGPGTRLTVT.

V is TRBV18 and J is TRBJ1-1; D is undetermined. The CDR3 runs 13 residues. Looked up from germline, CDR1 is KGHSH and CDR2 is LQKENI. Trimming left V 3 bases short and J 7 bases short, with 12 bases between. CDR3 sequence: CASSPREWDEAFF. CDR3 coding DNA: TGTGCCAGCTCACCGAGGGAGTGGGATGAAGCTTTCTTT.

CDR3 coding DNA: TGTGCCAGCAGCTCGCTGGGGACTAGCGGGAGCTCCTACGAGCAGTACTTC. Translation gives CASSSLGTSGSSYEQYF. V gene TRBV7-9 combines with J gene TRBJ2-7; 14 bases are a match to TRBD2. The CDR3 sequence is 17 residues long. The germline gives CDR1 SEHNR, CDR2 FQNEAQ (reference sequence). The J segment lost 0 bases and the V segment lost 4 bases, leaving 5 bases of the junction unmatched.

The chain carries TRBV5-1 and TRBJ2-1, with 9 nucleotides matching TRBD1. CDR3 length equals 16 residues. The V gene end was trimmed by 4 bases and the J gene end by 3 bases; junction bases not matched to a gene: 8. Per the germline V gene, CDR1 is SGHRS and CDR2 is YFSETQ. The CDR3, as DNA: TGCGCCAGCAGCAGAGTGGACAGGGGCCGCTACAATGAGCAGTTCTTC. Translated: CASSRVDRGRYNEQFF.

In its sample, this clone was seen a few times. The J gene is TRBJ1-4, the V gene TRBV29-1; the D is unclear. The V gene's germline CDR1 is SQVTM and CDR2 ANQGSEA. V was clipped by 1 base and J by 4 bases, with 16 bases between them. The CDR3 length is 16 residues. The CDR3 bases are TGCAGCGTTGAAGTCCGGGTAGACGGAATTAATGAAAAACTGTTTTTT. Its protein is CSVEVRVDGINEKLFF. Together with reference TRBV29-1 and TRBJ1-4, the CDR3 gives the full variable domain: SAVISQKPSRDICQRGTSLTIQCQVDSQVTMMFWYRQQPGQSLTLIATANQGSEATYESGFVIDKFPISRPNLTFSTLTVSNMSPEDSSIYLCSVEVRVDGINEKLFFGSGTQLSVL.

The count of this clone is one. The chain employs TRBV28 and TRBJ1-3, with D possibly being TRBD1 (6 bases). The CDR3 has 16 residues. Between the trimmed V and J ends, which lost 1 base and 2 bases, there was a span of 12 bases. CDR1 is MDHEN, CDR2 SYDVKM, per germline. The DNA of the CDR3 is TGTGCCAGCAGTTTATTCGGCAGGGGCCCTGGAAACACCATATATTTT. Its translation is CASSLFGRGPGNTIYF.

The chain carries TRBV2 and TRBJ2-5, with 7 bases fitting TRBD2. Trimming cost V 8 bases and J 3 bases; bases outside gene matches: 3. CDR1 SNHLY and CDR2 FYNNEI come from the germline V gene. The CDR3 totals 12 residues. CDR3 DNA sequence: TGTGCCAGCCGGGGGAGGGAAGAGACCCAGTACTTC. Translating gives CASRGREETQYF.

The chain couples TRBV19 to TRBJ1-1; 7 positions match TRBD1. Germline V lookup: CDR1 LNHDA, CDR2 SQIVND (reference sequence). V gave up 6 bases and J gave up 2 bases; unmatched junction bases: 9. CDR3 length: 15 residues. The CDR3 sequence is CASRLQGSANTEAFF. The CDR3 nucleotides read TGTGCCAGTAGGTTACAGGGGTCCGCTAACACTGAAGCTTTCTTT.

The genes are TRBV28 and TRBJ1-1; TRBD1 might be the D (5 bases). This CDR3 is built from 16 residues. Germline V gives CDR1 MDHEN, CDR2 SYDVKM. V was cut by 8 bases and J by 3 bases, with 22 bases left in between. The CDR3 protein is CASPPQAKGGDTEAFF. CDR3 DNA sequence: TGTGCCAGCCCCCCACAGGCCAAAGGTGGGGACACTGAAGCTTTCTTT.

The genes are TRBV28 and TRBJ2-7; D gene ambiguous. V lost 6 bases and J lost 0, with 9 bases in between. This CDR3 is 13 amino acids long. The germline V gene has CDR1 MDHEN and CDR2 SYDVKM. The DNA for the CDR3 is TGTGCCAGCAGCACTACAAGCTCCTACGAGCAGTACTTC. Amino acids: CASSTTSSYEQYF. Looking up the rest from reference TRBV28 and TRBJ2-7 gives the full variable domain: DVKVTQSSRYLVKRTGEKVFLECVQDMDHENMFWYRQDPGLGLRLIYFSYDVKMKEKGDIPEGYSVSREKKERFSLILESASTNQTSMYLCASSTTSSYEQYFGPGTRLTVT.